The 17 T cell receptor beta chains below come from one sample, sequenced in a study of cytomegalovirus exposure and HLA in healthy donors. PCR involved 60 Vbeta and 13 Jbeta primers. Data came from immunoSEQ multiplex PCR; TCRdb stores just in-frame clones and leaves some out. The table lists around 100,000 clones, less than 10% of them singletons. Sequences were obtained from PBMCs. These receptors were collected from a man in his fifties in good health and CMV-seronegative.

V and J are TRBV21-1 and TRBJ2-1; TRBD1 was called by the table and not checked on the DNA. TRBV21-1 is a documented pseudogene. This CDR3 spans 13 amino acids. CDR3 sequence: CASSKTGGNEQFF. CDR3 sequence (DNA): TGTGCCAGCAGCAAAACAGGGGGCAATGAGCAGTTCTTC.

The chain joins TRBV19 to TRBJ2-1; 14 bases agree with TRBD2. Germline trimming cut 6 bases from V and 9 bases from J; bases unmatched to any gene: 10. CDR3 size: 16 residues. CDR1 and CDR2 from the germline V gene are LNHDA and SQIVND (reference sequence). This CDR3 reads CASSLGLAGDRSEQFF. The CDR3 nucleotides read TGTGCCAGTAGCCTGGGACTAGCGGGAGATCGAAGTGAGCAGTTCTTC.

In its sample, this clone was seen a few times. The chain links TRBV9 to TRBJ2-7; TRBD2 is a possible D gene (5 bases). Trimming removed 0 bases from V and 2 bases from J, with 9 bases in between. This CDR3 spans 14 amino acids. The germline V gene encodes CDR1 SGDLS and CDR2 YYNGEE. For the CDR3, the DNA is TGTGCCAGCAGCGTAGGGACTGAGGCCTACGAGCAGTACTTC. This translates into CASSVGTEAYEQYF.

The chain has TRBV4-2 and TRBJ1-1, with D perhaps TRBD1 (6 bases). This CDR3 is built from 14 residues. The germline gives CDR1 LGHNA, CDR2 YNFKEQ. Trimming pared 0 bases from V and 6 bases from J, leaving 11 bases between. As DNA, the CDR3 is TGTGCCAGCAGCCAAGACCCAGGGGCACCTGAAGCTTTCTTT. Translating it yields CASSQDPGAPEAFF.

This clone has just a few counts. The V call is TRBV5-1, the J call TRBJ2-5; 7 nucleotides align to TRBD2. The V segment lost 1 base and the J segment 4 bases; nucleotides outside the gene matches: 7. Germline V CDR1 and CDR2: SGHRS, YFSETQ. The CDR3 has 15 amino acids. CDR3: CASSLFAGEGETQYF. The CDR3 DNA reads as TGCGCCAGCAGCTTGTTCGCGGGAGAGGGAGAGACCCAGTACTTC. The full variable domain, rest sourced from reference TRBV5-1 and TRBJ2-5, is KAGVTQTPRYLIKTRGQQVTLSCSPISGHRSVSWYQQTPGQGLQFLFEYFSETQRNKGNFPGRFSGRQFSNSRSEMNVSTLELGDSALYLCASSLFAGEGETQYFGPGTRLLVL.

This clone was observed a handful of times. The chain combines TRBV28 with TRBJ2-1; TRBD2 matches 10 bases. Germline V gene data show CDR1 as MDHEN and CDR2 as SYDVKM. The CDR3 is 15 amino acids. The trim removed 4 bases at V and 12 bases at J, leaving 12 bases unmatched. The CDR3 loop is CASSSVAGGHVRQFF. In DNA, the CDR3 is TGTGCCAGCAGTTCCGTAGCGGGGGGCCACGTTAGGCAGTTCTTC.

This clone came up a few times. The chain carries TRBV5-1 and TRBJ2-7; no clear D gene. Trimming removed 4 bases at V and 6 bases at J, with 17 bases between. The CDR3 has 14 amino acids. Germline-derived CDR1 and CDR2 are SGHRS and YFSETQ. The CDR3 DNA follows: TGCGCCAGCAGCCGTGGAGAGGTAGGCTCCGAGCAGTACTTC. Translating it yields CASSRGEVGSEQYF.

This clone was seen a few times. CDR3 nucleotides: TGCGCCAGCAGCACAGAGCGGGAGTCCGATACGCAGTATTTT. Its translation is CASSTERESDTQYF. This rearrangement joins TRBV5-1 to TRBJ2-3, with 8 bases matching TRBD2. Germline V gene data show CDR1 as SGHRS and CDR2 as YFSETQ. This CDR3 is 14 amino acids long. V lost 4 bases and J lost 6; bases outside the gene matches: 7.

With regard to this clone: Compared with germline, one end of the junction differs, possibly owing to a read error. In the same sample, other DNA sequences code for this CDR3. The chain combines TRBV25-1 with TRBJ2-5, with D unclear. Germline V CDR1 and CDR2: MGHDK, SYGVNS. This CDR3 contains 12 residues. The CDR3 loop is CASSDLVETQYF. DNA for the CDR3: TGTGCAAGCAGTGATCTAGTGGAGACCCAGTACTTC.

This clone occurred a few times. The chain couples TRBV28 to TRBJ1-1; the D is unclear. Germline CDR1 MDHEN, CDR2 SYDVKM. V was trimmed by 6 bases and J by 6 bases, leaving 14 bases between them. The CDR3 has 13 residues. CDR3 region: CASSQSPGSEAFF. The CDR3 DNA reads TGTGCCAGCAGCCAAAGCCCCGGGTCTGAAGCTTTCTTT.

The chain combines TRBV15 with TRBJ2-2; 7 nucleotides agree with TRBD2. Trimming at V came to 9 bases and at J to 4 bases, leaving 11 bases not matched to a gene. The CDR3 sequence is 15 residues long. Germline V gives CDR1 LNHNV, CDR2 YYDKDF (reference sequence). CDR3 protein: CATGVGGRSTGELFF. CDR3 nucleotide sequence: TGTGCCACGGGGGTAGGCGGGAGATCCACCGGGGAGCTGTTTTTT.

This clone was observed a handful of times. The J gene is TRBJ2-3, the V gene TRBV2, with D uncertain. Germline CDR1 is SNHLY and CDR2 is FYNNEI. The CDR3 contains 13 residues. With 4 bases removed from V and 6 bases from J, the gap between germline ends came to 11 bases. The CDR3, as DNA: TGTGCCAGCAGTGTCCTGGTCCGGGATACGCAGTATTTT. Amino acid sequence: CASSVLVRDTQYF. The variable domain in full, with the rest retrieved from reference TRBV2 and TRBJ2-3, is EPEVTQTPSHQVTQMGQEVILRCVPISNHLYFYWYRQILGQKVEFLVSFYNNEISEKSEIFDDQFSVERPDGSNFTLKIRSTKLEDSAMYFCASSVLVRDTQYFGPGTRLTVL.

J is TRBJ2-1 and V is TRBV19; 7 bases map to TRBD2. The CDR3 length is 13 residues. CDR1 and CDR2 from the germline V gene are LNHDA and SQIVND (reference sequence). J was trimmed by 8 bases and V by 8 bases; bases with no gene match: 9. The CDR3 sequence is CASGSGNGDEQFF. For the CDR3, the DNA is TGTGCCAGTGGCAGCGGGAATGGCGATGAGCAGTTCTTC. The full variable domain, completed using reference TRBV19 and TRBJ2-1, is DGGITQSPKYLFRKEGQNVTLSCEQNLNHDAMYWYRQDPGQGLRLIYYSQIVNDFQKGDIAEGYSVSREKKESFPLTVTSAQKNPTAFYLCASGSGNGDEQFFGPGTRLTVL.

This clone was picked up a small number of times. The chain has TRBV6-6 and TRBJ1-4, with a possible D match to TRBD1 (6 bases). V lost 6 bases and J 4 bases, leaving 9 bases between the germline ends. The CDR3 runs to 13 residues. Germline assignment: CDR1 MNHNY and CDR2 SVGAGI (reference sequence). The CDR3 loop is CASRGQHNEKLFF. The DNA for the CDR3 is TGTGCCAGCAGAGGACAGCATAATGAAAAACTGTTTTTT.

The CDR3 DNA reads as TGTGCCAGCAGCTTAAGGCAGGGTGGTGAAAAACTGTTTTTT. Amino acids: CASSLRQGGEKLFF. This chain connects TRBV7-2 to TRBJ1-4, with D possibly being TRBD1 (5 bases). The CDR3 is 14 amino acids. Germline CDR1 SGHTA, CDR2 FQGNSA. Trimming took off 2 bases at V and 7 bases at J, with 11 bases between the two ends.

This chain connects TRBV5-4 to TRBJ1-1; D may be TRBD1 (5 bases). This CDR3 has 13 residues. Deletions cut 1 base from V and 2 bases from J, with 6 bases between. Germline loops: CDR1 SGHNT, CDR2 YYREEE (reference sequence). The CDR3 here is CASSLTGNTEAFF. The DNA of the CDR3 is TGTGCCAGCAGCTTGACAGGTAACACTGAAGCTTTCTTT.

This CDR3 reads CASSPRTGQGYEQYF. The CDR3 bases are TGTGCCAGCAGTCCCCGTACAGGACAGGGCTACGAGCAGTACTTC. This sequence joins TRBV2 and TRBJ2-7, with TRBD1 matching 8 bases. This CDR3 contains 15 residues. Germline-derived CDR1 and CDR2 are SNHLY and FYNNEI. The ends lost 5 bases at V and 3 bases at J; junction bases unmatched: 9.